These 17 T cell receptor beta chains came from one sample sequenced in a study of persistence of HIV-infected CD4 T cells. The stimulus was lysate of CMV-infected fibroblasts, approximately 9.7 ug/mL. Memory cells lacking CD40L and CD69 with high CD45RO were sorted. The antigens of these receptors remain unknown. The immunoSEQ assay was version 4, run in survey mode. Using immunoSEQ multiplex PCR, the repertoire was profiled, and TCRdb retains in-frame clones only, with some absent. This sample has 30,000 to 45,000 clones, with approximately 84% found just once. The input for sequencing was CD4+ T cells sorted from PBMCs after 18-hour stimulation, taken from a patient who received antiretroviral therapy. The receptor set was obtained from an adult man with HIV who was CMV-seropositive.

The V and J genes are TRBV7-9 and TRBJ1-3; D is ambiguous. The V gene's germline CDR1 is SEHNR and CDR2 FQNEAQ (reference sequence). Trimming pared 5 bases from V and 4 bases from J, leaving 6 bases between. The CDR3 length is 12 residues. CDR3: CASSPQGNTIYF. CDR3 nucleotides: TGTGCCAGCAGCCCACAGGGAAACACCATATATTTT.

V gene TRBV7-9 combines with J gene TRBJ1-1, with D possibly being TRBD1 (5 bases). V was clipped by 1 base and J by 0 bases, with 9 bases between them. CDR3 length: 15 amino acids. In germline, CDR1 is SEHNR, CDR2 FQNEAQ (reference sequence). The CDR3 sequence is CASSLGQIMNTEAFF. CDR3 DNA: TGTGCCAGCAGCTTAGGACAGATCATGAACACTGAAGCTTTCTTT.

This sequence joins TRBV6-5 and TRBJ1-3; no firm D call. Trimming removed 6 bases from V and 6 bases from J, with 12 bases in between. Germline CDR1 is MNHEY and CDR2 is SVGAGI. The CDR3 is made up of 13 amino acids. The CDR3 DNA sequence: TGTGCCAGCAGGAAACGAAACGTAAACACCATATATTTT. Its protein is CASRKRNVNTIYF.

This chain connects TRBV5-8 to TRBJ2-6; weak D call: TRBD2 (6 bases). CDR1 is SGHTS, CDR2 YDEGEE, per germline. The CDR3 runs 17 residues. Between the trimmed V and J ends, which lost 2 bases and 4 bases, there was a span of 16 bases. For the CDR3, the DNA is TGTGCCAGCAGCTTCCGTGGAGGGTTTAGCGGGGCCAACGTCCTGACTTTC. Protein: CASSFRGGFSGANVLTF.

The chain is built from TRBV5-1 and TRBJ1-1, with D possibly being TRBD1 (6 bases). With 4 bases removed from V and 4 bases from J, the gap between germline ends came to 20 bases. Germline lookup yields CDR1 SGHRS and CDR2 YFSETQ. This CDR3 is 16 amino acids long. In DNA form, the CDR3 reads TGCGCCAGCAGCCTCATGCGGGACACGAGCTCCACTGAAGCTTTCTTT. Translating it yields CASSLMRDTSSTEAFF.

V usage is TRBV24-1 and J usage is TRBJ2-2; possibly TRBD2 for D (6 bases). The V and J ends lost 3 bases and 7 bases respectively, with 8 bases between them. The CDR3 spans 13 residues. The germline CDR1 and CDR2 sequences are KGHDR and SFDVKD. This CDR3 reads CATSDGGIGELFF. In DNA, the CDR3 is TGTGCCACCAGTGATGGGGGGATCGGGGAGCTGTTTTTT.

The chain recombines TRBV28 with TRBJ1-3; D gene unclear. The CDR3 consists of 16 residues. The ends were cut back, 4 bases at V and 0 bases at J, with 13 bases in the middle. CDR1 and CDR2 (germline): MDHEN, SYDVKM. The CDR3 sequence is CASSYRETSSGNTIYF. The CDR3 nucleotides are TGTGCCAGCAGTTATAGGGAGACGAGCTCTGGAAACACCATATATTTT.

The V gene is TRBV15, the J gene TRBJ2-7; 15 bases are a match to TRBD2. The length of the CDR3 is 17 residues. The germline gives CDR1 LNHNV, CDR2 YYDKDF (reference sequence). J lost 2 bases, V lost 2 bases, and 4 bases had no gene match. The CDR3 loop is CATSRRRTSGGAYEQYF. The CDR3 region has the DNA TGTGCCACCAGCAGACGCCGGACTAGCGGGGGGGCCTACGAGCAGTACTTC. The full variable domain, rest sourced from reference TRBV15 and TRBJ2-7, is DAMVIQNPRYQVTQFGKPVTLSCSQTLNHNVMYWYQQKSSQAPKLLFHYYDKDFNNEADTPDNFQSRRPNTSFCFLDIRSPGLGDTAMYLCATSRRRTSGGAYEQYFGPGTRLTVT.

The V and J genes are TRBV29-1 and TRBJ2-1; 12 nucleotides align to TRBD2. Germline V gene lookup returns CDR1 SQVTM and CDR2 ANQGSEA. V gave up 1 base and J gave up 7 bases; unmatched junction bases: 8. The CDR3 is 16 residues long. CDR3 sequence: CSVEGRTSGVVNEQFF. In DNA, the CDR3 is TGCAGCGTTGAAGGGAGGACTAGCGGGGTAGTTAATGAGCAGTTCTTC.

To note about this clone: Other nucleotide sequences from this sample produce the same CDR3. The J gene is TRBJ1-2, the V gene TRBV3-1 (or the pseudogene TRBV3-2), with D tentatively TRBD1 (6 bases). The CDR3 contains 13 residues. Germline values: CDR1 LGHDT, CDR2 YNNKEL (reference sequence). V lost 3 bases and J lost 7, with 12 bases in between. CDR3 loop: CASSQGGAGGYTF. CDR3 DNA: TGTGCCAGCAGCCAGGGGGGGGCGGGTGGCTACACCTTC.

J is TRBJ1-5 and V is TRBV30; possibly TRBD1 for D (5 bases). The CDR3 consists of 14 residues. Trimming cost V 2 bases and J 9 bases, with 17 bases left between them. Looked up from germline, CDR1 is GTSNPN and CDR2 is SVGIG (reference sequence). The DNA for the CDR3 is TGTGCCTGGAGTCGGCAGGGCCGGGGCGGGCCCCAGCATTTT. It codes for CAWSRQGRGGPQHF.

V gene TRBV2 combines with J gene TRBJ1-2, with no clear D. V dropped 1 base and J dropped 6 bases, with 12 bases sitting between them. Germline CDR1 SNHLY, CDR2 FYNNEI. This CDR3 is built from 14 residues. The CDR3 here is CASSEDPLTHGYTF. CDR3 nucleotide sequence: TGTGCCAGCAGTGAAGACCCCCTAACCCATGGCTACACCTTC.

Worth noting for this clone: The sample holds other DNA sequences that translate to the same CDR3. CDR3 DNA: TGTGCCACCAGCAGGGGACAGGGGGGGTCTGGGGCCAACGTCCTGACTTTC. It translates to CATSRGQGGSGANVLTF. The chain is built from TRBV15 and TRBJ2-6; the match to TRBD1 covers 11 bases. The germline V gene has CDR1 LNHNV and CDR2 YYDKDF (reference sequence). The CDR3 extends over 17 amino acids. V was clipped by 3 bases and J by 1 base; unmatched bases: 2.

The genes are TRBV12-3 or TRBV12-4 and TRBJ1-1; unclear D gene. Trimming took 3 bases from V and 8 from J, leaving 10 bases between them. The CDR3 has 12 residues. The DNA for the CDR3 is TGTGCCAGCAGTTTTCCGAGGGAAGAAGCTTTCTTT. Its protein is CASSFPREEAFF.

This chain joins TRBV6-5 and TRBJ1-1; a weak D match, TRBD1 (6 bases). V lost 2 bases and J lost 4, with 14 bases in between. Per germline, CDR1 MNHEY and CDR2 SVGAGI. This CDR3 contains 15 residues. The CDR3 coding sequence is TGTGCCAGCAGTTACAGGTACGGGGGGGCCACTGAAGCTTTCTTT. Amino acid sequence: CASSYRYGGATEAFF.

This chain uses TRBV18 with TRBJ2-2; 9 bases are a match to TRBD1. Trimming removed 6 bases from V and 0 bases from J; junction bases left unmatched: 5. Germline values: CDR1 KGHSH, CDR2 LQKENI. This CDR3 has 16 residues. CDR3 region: CASSLGTGPNTGELFF. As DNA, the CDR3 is TGTGCCAGCTCTCTAGGGACAGGGCCGAACACCGGGGAGCTGTTTTTT.

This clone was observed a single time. CDR3 sequence reads: CASSLVRTTEAFF. The CDR3 nucleotides are TGTGCCAGCAGCTTAGTCAGGACGACTGAAGCTTTCTTT. The chain combines TRBV7-8 with TRBJ1-1, with D uncertain. The CDR3 sequence is 13 residues long. Germline V lookup: CDR1 SGHVS, CDR2 FQNEAQ. Trimming took off 1 base at V and 5 bases at J, with 8 bases between the two ends.